This is a list of T cell receptor beta chains from one sample in a study of blood T cell repertoires in COVID-19. TCRdb's table, derived via immunoSEQ multiplex PCR, lists solely in-frame clones and lacks some. In the table there are 25,000 to 35,000 clones, approximately 90% of which are singletons. The specimen sequenced was peripheral blood. These TCRs come from a human donor with active COVID-19. The donor label of this sample is uncertain. The CDR3 runs from the conserved cysteine through the conserved F or W. D genes are given only for firm matches. Size is stated for part of the rows, as once, few or many counts, or as a class when the clone is expanded.

cdr3_nt,cdr3_aa,j_call,v_call,d_call,clone_size
TGTGCCAGCAGCTTAGGCTCGGGGGGTCCCCAAAACATTCAGTACTTC,CASSLGSGGPQNIQYF,TRBJ2-4,TRBV7-9,TRBD2,NA
TGCAGGGCCAAGGCGGGTAACATTCAGTACTTC,CRAKAGNIQYF,TRBJ2-4,TRBV20-1,NA,NA
TGCGCCAGCAGTGAGGAAGCGCCCGGCGGGGAGCTGTTTTTT,CASSEEAPGGELFF,TRBJ2-2,TRBV10-2,NA,once
TGCGCCAGCAGCCCACGCGGCGGGGGGGCGGCCAATGAGCAGTTCTTC,CASSPRGGGAANEQFF,TRBJ2-1,TRBV5-1,TRBD2,NA
TGTGCCAGCTCACCAATTCAGGGCCCCTACGAGCAGTACTTC,CASSPIQGPYEQYF,TRBJ2-7,TRBV18,NA,NA
TGCAGTGCTAGTGGGACAGGGAAGGGCTACAATGAGCAGTTCTTC,CSASGTGKGYNEQFF,TRBJ2-1,TRBV20-1,TRBD1,NA
TGTGCCAGCAGCTTTTTCGCAGACACTGAAGCTTTCTTT,CASSFFADTEAFF,TRBJ1-1,TRBV11-2,NA,NA
TGTGCCAGCAGCTTAGACGCCCCTATGAGTGGCTACACCTTC,CASSLDAPMSGYTF,TRBJ1-2,TRBV7-2,NA,NA
TGCGCCAGCAGCTTAGAGCCTCGGGACACTGAAGCTTTCTTT,CASSLEPRDTEAFF,TRBJ1-1,TRBV5-1,NA,NA
TGTGCCAGCAGCTTTACAAGACTAGGAGGGGAGACCCAGTACTTC,CASSFTRLGGETQYF,TRBJ2-5,TRBV5-4,NA,NA
TGTGCCAGCAGCTTGGATAGGACTAGCGACGAGCAGTACTTC,CASSLDRTSDEQYF,TRBJ2-7,TRBV5-6,TRBD2,NA
TGTGCCAGCACGGGACAGGGGGCAACAGATACGCAGTATTTT,CASTGQGATDTQYF,TRBJ2-3,TRBV7-9,TRBD1,NA
TGTGCCAGCAGCGGGCCCAGGGGGCTAGAAGAGACCCAGTACTTC,CASSGPRGLEETQYF,TRBJ2-5,TRBV5-4,TRBD1,NA
TGTGCCAGCAGCCCCGGGACAGGGGGCCTTCGAGGAGAGACCCAGTACTTC,CASSPGTGGLRGETQYF,TRBJ2-5,TRBV5-6,TRBD1,NA
TGTGCCAGCAGCGTAGGGGACAGGGGGAACTATGGCTACACCTTC,CASSVGDRGNYGYTF,TRBJ1-2,TRBV9,TRBD1,once
TGTGCCTGGAGTGGCGAGGGGAGGCAAAAACTGTTTTTT,CAWSGEGRQKLFF,TRBJ1-4,TRBV30,NA,NA
TGTGCCGCCGGGAGGAGTAAACACTACGAGCAGTACTTC,CAAGRSKHYEQYF,TRBJ2-7,TRBV6-5,TRBD2,NA
TGTGCCAGCAGCGAACCCCGGGACAGTCACACCGGGGAGCTGTTTTTT,CASSEPRDSHTGELFF,TRBJ2-2,TRBV5-6,TRBD1,NA
TGCGCCAGCAGCTTCCGGTCTGAGGGCAATGAGCAGTTCTTC,CASSFRSEGNEQFF,TRBJ2-1,TRBV5-1,NA,NA
TGTGCCACCAGTGAAGGGAGAAACAATTCACCCCTCCACTTT,CATSEGRNNSPLHF,TRBJ1-6,TRBV24-1,NA,NA
TGTGCCAGCAGCTTGGACAGGGTGGGAGAGACCCAGTACTTC,CASSLDRVGETQYF,TRBJ2-5,TRBV5-6,NA,NA
TGCGCCAGCAGCCCAGTGGACAGGACTGGAAACACCATATATTTT,CASSPVDRTGNTIYF,TRBJ1-3,TRBV4-1,TRBD1,NA
TGTGCCATCAGTGTAGGGGGCACGGGGGAAGGGTTTGAGGGTGAGCAGTTCTTC,CAISVGGTGEGFEGEQFF,TRBJ2-1,TRBV10-3,NA,NA
TGTGCCAGCAGCTTGCAGGGGCTGGACACTGAAGCTTTCTTT,CASSLQGLDTEAFF,TRBJ1-1,TRBV7-2,NA,NA
TGTGCCAGTCATGGGCAGGGCGCTAATGAAAAACTGTTTTTT,CASHGQGANEKLFF,TRBJ1-4,TRBV27,NA,NA
TGTGCCAGTAGTATGGCCGGGACAGGGGTTCTGGGTTACGAGCAGTACTTC,CASSMAGTGVLGYEQYF,TRBJ2-7,TRBV19,TRBD1,NA
TGTGCCAGCTCACCGAACAGGGACGCAGATACGCAGTATTTT,CASSPNRDADTQYF,TRBJ2-3,TRBV18,NA,NA
TGCGCCAGCAGCCCGAACGGGGAGGAACTGTTTTTT,CASSPNGEELFF,TRBJ1-4,TRBV4-1,NA,NA
TGTGCCAGCAAACCTAGCGGGAGCTCCTACAATGAGCAGTTCTTC,CASKPSGSSYNEQFF,TRBJ2-1,TRBV6-5,TRBD2,NA
TGTGCCAGCACGCCGGACAGGCCCAATCAGCCCCAGCATTTT,CASTPDRPNQPQHF,TRBJ1-5,TRBV2,TRBD1,NA
TGCGCCAGCAGTGAGTCTTGCAGAATGAACACTGAAGCTTTCTTT,CASSESCRMNTEAFF,TRBJ1-1,TRBV10-1,NA,NA
TGTGCCAGCAGCTTCAACGGACAGGCCGCCAACTCTGGGGCCAACGTCCTGACTTTC,CASSFNGQAANSGANVLTF,TRBJ2-6,TRBV11-2,TRBD1,NA
TGTGCTAGTGGCTCGATTGAGAGCGGACGAGAGACCCAGTACTTC,CASGSIESGRETQYF,TRBJ2-5,TRBV12-5,NA,NA
TGTGCCAGCAGCTTAGGGCGGGGATCCTACGAGCAGTACTTC,CASSLGRGSYEQYF,TRBJ2-7,TRBV13,NA,NA
TGTGCCAGCAGCCAAGAGGGCCTCGTAGCGGGTTACAATGAGCAGTTCTTC,CASSQEGLVAGYNEQFF,TRBJ2-1,TRBV4-2,TRBD2,NA
TGTGCCAGTAGAGATTGGGACACTACGGGTTATCAGCCCCAGCATTTT,CASRDWDTTGYQPQHF,TRBJ1-5,TRBV19,NA,NA
TGCGCCAGCAGCCTACAGCGGTCCAGCTCCTACAATGAGCAGTTCTTC,CASSLQRSSSYNEQFF,TRBJ2-1,TRBV4-1,NA,NA
TGTGCCAGCAGTAGTAGCGGGGGCACAGATACGCAGTATTTT,CASSSSGGTDTQYF,TRBJ2-3,TRBV27,TRBD2,few
TGTGCCAGCTCACCAGGAACAGCCCAATCCTATGGCTACACCTTC,CASSPGTAQSYGYTF,TRBJ1-2,TRBV18,NA,NA
TGTGCCAGCAGCGGCTCGGCGACGGGGGGTCAGCCCCAGCATTTT,CASSGSATGGQPQHF,TRBJ1-5,TRBV27,NA,NA
TGTGCCAGCAGCGCCCGGGACAGGGGGCGGACTGAAGCTTTCTTT,CASSARDRGRTEAFF,TRBJ1-1,TRBV7-3,TRBD1,NA
TGTGCCAGAAGAACAGGGGGCACTGAAGCTTTCTTT,CARRTGGTEAFF,TRBJ1-1,TRBV5-3,TRBD1,NA
TGTGCCAGCAGCTTAGTGGGGGCTATCTCCTACAATGAGCAGTTCTTC,CASSLVGAISYNEQFF,TRBJ2-1,TRBV7-2,NA,NA
TGTGCCAGCAGTTGGAAAACAGGGGCAGATACGCAGTATTTT,CASSWKTGADTQYF,TRBJ2-3,TRBV27,TRBD1,NA
TGTGCCAGCAGCCGAGTACAGGGGGATGAAGCTTTCTTT,CASSRVQGDEAFF,TRBJ1-1,TRBV4-2,TRBD1,NA
TGTGCCAGCAGCTTAGTAGCTGGGGAGGGTAATCAAAACATTCAGTACTTC,CASSLVAGEGNQNIQYF,TRBJ2-4,TRBV7-2,TRBD2,NA
TGTGCCATCAGGACTAGCGGCGTAGATACGCAGTATTTT,CAIRTSGVDTQYF,TRBJ2-3,TRBV10-3,TRBD2,NA
TGTGCCAGCAGCCAAGTCGACAGGGGGAACACTGAAGCTTTCTTT,CASSQVDRGNTEAFF,TRBJ1-1,TRBV3-1/TRBV3-2,TRBD1,once
TGCGCCAGCAGCCAAGACGGGAGGACATTTATGGCCTACGAGCAGTACTTC,CASSQDGRTFMAYEQYF,TRBJ2-7,TRBV4-1,TRBD2,NA
TGTGCCAGCAGCTTAGGGCGGCACAACTCGAACACCGGGGAGCTGTTTTTT,CASSLGRHNSNTGELFF,TRBJ2-2,TRBV7-2,NA,NA